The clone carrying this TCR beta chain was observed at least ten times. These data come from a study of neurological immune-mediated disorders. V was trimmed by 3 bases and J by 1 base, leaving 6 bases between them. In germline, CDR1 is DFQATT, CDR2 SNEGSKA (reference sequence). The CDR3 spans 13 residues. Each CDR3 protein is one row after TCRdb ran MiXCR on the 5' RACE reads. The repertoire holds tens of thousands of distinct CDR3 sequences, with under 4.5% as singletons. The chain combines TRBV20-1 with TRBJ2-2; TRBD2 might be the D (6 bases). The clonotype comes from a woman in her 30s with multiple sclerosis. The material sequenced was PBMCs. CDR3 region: CSASGRNTGELFF. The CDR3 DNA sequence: TGCAGTGCTAGCGGGAGGAACACCGGGGAGCTGTTTTTT.